What follows describes a single T cell receptor (beta chain). Its antigen is unidentified. This record belongs to a study of cytomegalovirus exposure and HLA in healthy donors. The ends lost 4 bases at V and 4 bases at J; junction bases unmatched: 3. From germline, CDR1 is LNHDA and CDR2 SQIVND (reference sequence). CDR3 size: 14 residues. Both 60 Vbeta primers and 13 Jbeta primers went into the PCR. Generated by immunoSEQ multiplex PCR, the TCRdb table keeps only in-frame clones and is missing some. The sample gives approximately 170,000 clones, over 80% of which show up once; more than 1% is in the top ten. Study-wide results and caveats: After further analysis at a later stage, 15,000 to 20,000 TCR beta sequences were associated with HLA alleles at 0.05 false discovery rate.

This TCR came from a boy aged 2-15 years in good health and CMV-seronegative. Sequenced sample: PBMCs. The chain uses TRBV19 and TRBJ1-2; 10 positions match TRBD1. CDR3 coding DNA: TGTGCCAGTAGTAATCGGGACAGGGGCTATGGCTACACCTTC. Translating it yields CASSNRDRGYGYTF.